This T cell receptor (beta chain) appears in the sequencing data of a study of beta chain bispecific antibodies for T cell cancers. Across the study: Sequenced cells survived coculture with leukemia lines plus bispecific antibodies. Jurkat cells expressed TRBV12-3; HPB-ALL cells expressed TRBV5-5.

Study-wide results and limits: Most targeted TRBV signal came from the leukemia cell line cells, not normal T cells. Anti-TRBV5-5 antibody staining may include highly similar TRBV5-6 cells.

Libraries carried unique molecular identifiers used for clonotype counts. TCRdb called the 5' RACE reads again in MiXCR, with one record for every CDR3 protein. The data contain about 9,600 distinct CDR3 sequences, roughly 2.2% of them seen just once; the ten biggest clones take up approximately 68%. This clonotype was detected many times. Its target is unknown. Either OKT3 anti-CD3 antibody or CD3/CD28 beads expanded T cells from blood mononuclear cells over approximately 3 days. Deletions cut 6 bases from V and 4 bases from J, with 18 bases between. The CDR3 spans 14 residues. Germline CDR1 reads SQVTM; CDR2 reads ANQGSEA.

The TCR originated in a human donor in good health. Some clones in this sample may be carry-over from other donors' samples. V is TRBV29-1 and J is TRBJ1-1; D call uncertain. Sample: T cells from a healthy donor cultured with Jurkat leukemia cells, taken from a culture containing an anti-CD19 bispecific antibody. CDR3 sequence: CSVLIGVGGTEAFF. The DNA of the CDR3 is TGCAGCGTCCTAATCGGGGTCGGAGGCACTGAAGCTTTCTTT. Full variable domain (outside the CDR3, taken from reference TRBV29-1 and TRBJ1-1): SAVISQKPSRDICQRGTSLTIQCQVDSQVTMMFWYRQQPGQSLTLIATANQGSEATYESGFVIDKFPISRPNLTFSTLTVSNMSPEDSSIYLCSVLIGVGGTEAFFGQGTRLTVV.